This T cell receptor (beta chain) is from a study of T cells in localized non-small cell lung cancer. Germline V lookup: CDR1 LNHDA, CDR2 SQIVND (reference sequence). This CDR3 is 15 amino acids long. V lost 6 bases, J lost 0 bases, and 3 bases stayed unmatched. General study points: Blood T cell density predicted longer survival; adjacent-lung clonality, shorter. A median of roughly 50 of the top 100 tumor clones appeared in adjacent lung, which was paired and uninvolved. The study sequenced only one region of the tumor. As a result, intratumor heterogeneity could not be excluded and remains possible. Uninvolved neighboring lung showed the greatest T cell clonality, exceeding tumor.

Clones were sequenced by immunoSEQ multiplex PCR, and TCRdb holds only the in-frame ones, with some missing. Of 1,500 to 2,000 clones listed, approximately 23% were seen once; the top ten hold about 13%. This clone was observed a few times. Its antigen is not known. This specimen was normal lung tissue next to the tumor, taken before any cancer treatment. This sequence was found in a man aged 18 to 49 with stage I lung adenocarcinoma. The rearrangement joins TRBV19 to TRBJ1-4; 8 bases are shared with TRBD1. In DNA form, the CDR3 reads TGTGCCAGTAGGCCGGGACAGGCAACTAATGAAAAACTGTTTTTT. Encoded protein: CASRPGQATNEKLFF.